The present TCR beta chain was sequenced within a study of T cell changes during pregnancy in multiple sclerosis. Germline assignment: CDR1 GTSNPN and CDR2 SVGIG (reference sequence). This CDR3 region has 14 residues. V was clipped by 5 bases and J by 2 bases; unmatched bases: 7. Profiled with immunoSEQ multiplex PCR; TCRdb holds only in-frame clones, not every one. Here the sample spans roughly 83,000 clones, roughly nine tenths being singletons. The chain couples TRBV30 to TRBJ1-1; 8 bases fit TRBD1. The sample here was PBMCs, taken in the first trimester of pregnancy. This receptor was taken from a female donor in good health, serving as a control in a pregnancy study. Some clones in this sample may be carry-over from other donors' samples. The CDR3, as DNA: TGTGCCTGGCGTTACAGGGGGTCCAACACTGAAGCTTTCTTT. Amino acid sequence: CAWRYRGSNTEAFF.